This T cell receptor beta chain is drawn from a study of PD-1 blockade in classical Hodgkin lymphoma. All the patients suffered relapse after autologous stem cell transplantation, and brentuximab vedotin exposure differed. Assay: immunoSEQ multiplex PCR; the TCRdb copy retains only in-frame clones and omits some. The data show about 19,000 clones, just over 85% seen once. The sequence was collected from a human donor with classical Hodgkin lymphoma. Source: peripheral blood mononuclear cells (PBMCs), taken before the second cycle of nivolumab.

The DNA of the CDR3 is TGTGCCACCAGCGACGGACAGAATTACGAGCAGTACTTC. This encodes CATSDGQNYEQYF. The chain joins TRBV15 to TRBJ2-7; tentatively, D is TRBD1 (6 bases). Trimming removed 5 bases at V and 4 bases at J, with 12 bases between. The CDR3 consists of 13 residues. CDR1 and CDR2 (germline): LNHNV, YYDKDF (reference sequence).